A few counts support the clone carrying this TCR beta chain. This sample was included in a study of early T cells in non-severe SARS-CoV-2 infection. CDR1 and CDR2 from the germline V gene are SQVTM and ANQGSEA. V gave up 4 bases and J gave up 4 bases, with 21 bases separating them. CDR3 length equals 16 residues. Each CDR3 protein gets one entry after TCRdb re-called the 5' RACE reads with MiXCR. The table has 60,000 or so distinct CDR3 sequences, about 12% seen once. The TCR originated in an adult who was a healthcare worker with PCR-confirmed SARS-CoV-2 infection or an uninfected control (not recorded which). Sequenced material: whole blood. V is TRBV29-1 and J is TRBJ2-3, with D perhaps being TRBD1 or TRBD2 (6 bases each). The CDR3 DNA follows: TGCAGCGTTGTGGGAGCCCCCCAAGGGGGGCCAGATACGCAGTATTTT. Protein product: CSVVGAPQGGPDTQYF.